This T cell receptor beta chain was recorded in a study of tumor and adjacent non-tumor tissue in lung cancer. The germline V and J ends were trimmed by 0 bases and 4 bases, with 16 bases remaining between them. Germline V gene lookup returns CDR1 DFQATT and CDR2 SNEGSKA (reference sequence). The CDR3 runs 15 residues. TCRbeta libraries were built with three rounds of nested PCR, modified from ARM-PCR. MiXCR was run by TCRdb on the multiplex PCR reads, yielding one entry per CDR3 protein. The table records over 60,000 distinct CDR3 sequences, around three quarters of them present only once. This sample's RNA came from whole unsorted tissue.

J is TRBJ2-7 and V is TRBV20-1; maybe TRBD2 (6 bases). Input material: lung tumor tissue. This receptor was taken from a man in his fifties or sixties with non-small cell lung cancer. The CDR3 DNA follows: TGCAGTGCTAGAGATTCCCTACCGGACTATTACGAGCAGTACTTC. Its translation is CSARDSLPDYYEQYF.